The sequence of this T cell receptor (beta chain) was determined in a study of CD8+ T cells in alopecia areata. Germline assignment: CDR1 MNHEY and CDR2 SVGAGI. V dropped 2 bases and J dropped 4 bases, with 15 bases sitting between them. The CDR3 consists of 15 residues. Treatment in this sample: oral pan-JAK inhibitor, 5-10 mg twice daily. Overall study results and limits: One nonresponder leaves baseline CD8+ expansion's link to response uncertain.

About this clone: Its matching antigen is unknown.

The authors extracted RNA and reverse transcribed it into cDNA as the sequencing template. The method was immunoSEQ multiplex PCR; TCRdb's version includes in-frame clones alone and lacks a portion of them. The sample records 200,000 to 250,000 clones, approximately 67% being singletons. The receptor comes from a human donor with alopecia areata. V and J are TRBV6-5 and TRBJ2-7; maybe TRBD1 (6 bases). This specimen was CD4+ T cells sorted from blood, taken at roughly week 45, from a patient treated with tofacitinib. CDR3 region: CASSYLGGEPYEQYF. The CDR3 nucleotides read TGTGCCAGCAGTTACCTTGGGGGCGAGCCTTACGAGCAGTACTTC.